This T cell receptor (beta chain) was retrieved from a study of T cell responses to AZD1222 COVID-19 vaccine. As for this clone: As yet, its antigen is unknown.

Study results and limitations: A reported finding is that nearly half of spike-specific TCRs target unmutated variant regions. Clonal diversity was possibly underestimated, and the donors were mostly white British, with more females. No day 14 peak samples; only post-peak repertoires were characterized.

The assay was immunoSEQ multiplex PCR, and TCRdb's table has in-frame clones only and misses some. This table has around 58,000 clones, roughly nine tenths appearing once. Specimen: peripheral blood, collected 28 days after the second AZD1222 dose. This receptor was identified in an adult who received the AZD1222 COVID-19 vaccine.

CDR3: CASSSNQGLYGYTF. The DNA for the CDR3 is TGTGCCAGCAGCTCGAACCAAGGCTTATATGGCTACACCTTC. The V call is TRBV7-2, the J call TRBJ1-2; D ambiguous. CDR3 length: 14 residues. Germline CDR1 and CDR2: SGHTA and FQGNSA. Trimming took 4 bases from V and 5 from J, leaving 14 bases between them.